This T cell receptor beta chain was obtained from a study of OX40 agonist ivuxolimab in advanced cancers. Study-wide context: Melanoma, hepatocellular carcinoma, head and neck or renal cell cancer occurred in dose-escalation patients.

V was clipped by 0 bases and J by 2 bases, with 8 bases between them. Per the germline V gene, CDR1 is MGHRA and CDR2 is YSYEKL. This CDR3 spans 14 amino acids. Study results and limitations: Clonal expansion from baseline to week 6 occurred in both CD4+ and CD8+ T cells. At 0.1-3.0 mg/kg, partial responders had clonal expansion among the lowest observed.

On this clone: The target antigen is unknown.

Only in-frame clones appear in the TCRdb table, and some are missing; sequencing was by immunoSEQ multiplex PCR. The table lists over 9,000 clones, 66% of them singletons, with over 25% in the top ten. The receptor was isolated from an adult with an advanced solid tumor such as melanoma, head and neck, liver or kidney cancer. The V and J genes are TRBV4-1 and TRBJ2-7; D is ambiguous. The source material was CD4+ or CD8+ T cells sorted from blood, sampled in a trial of the OX40 agonist ivuxolimab. CDR3 DNA: TGCGCCAGCAGCCAAGAGAACCGCGCCTACGAGCAGTACTTC. It codes for CASSQENRAYEQYF.